The 12 T cell receptor beta chains below were found in one sample sequenced in a study of Ad26.COV2.S vaccination and SARS-CoV-2 variants. Treatment noted: around 19 received Ad26.COV2.S at low or high dose, single or two shots; 5 received placebo; per-sample allocation not given. Collection of the samples took place on day 63 after the first injection of vaccine or placebo. Assay: immunoSEQ multiplex PCR; the TCRdb copy retains only in-frame clones and omits some. The sample records a few hundred thousand clones, 88% being singletons. The sample in question was peripheral blood, obtained in a trial of Ad26.COV2.S vaccine versus placebo. These receptors all come from a person aged 18-60 years who received the Ad26.COV2.S COVID-19 vaccine or a placebo.

The rearrangement links TRBV7-2 to TRBJ2-3; the match to TRBD2 covers 11 bases. The CDR3 spans 14 residues. Germline V CDR1 and CDR2: SGHTA, FQGNSA. Losses at the gene ends were 11 bases for V and 2 bases for J; bases not matched to a gene: 6. The DNA for the CDR3 is TGTGCCGGGGGGACTAGCGGCAACACAGATACGCAGTATTTT. It encodes CAGGTSGNTDTQYF.

This clone was recorded once. V is TRBV7-9 and J is TRBJ2-3, with 13 bases matching TRBD2. The CDR3 totals 18 residues. CDR1 and CDR2 from the germline V gene are SEHNR and FQNEAQ (reference sequence). After removal of 4 bases from V and 2 bases from J, the junction contained 9 bases not matched to a gene. CDR3 residues: CASSSPGLAGSYTDTQYF. In nucleotides, the CDR3 is TGTGCCAGCAGCTCGCCGGGACTAGCGGGGTCTTACACAGATACGCAGTATTTT.

The chain links TRBV4-1 to TRBJ2-6, with 10 bases identical to TRBD2. With 3 bases clipped from V and 2 bases from J, the junction kept 16 bases outside the gene matches. The CDR3 totals 21 residues. In germline, CDR1 is MGHRA, CDR2 YSYEKL. This CDR3 reads CASSHSRFITSGDTGANVLTF. The CDR3 bases are TGCGCCAGCAGCCATTCAAGATTTATCACTAGCGGGGATACTGGGGCCAACGTCCTGACTTTC.

J is TRBJ1-2 and V is TRBV28; D is uncertain. V was shortened by 5 bases and J by 2 bases, with 6 bases between the two germline ends. The CDR3 contains 12 residues. Germline CDR1 reads MDHEN; CDR2 reads SYDVKM. The CDR3 region is CASSIYNYGYTF. CDR3 DNA sequence: TGTGCCAGCAGTATATACAACTATGGCTACACCTTC.

The genes are TRBV6-5 and TRBJ2-5, with D tentatively TRBD1 (5 bases). Germline V gene sequence: CDR1 MNHEY, CDR2 SVGAGI. This CDR3 spans 14 amino acids. Trimming took 6 bases from V and 2 from J, leaving 13 bases between them. The CDR3 here is CASRRQTLQETQYF. The CDR3 bases are TGTGCCAGCAGGAGACAGACCCTACAAGAGACCCAGTACTTC.

The chain combines TRBV6-5 with TRBJ2-5, with 9 bases matching TRBD1. Germline V gene sequence: CDR1 MNHEY, CDR2 SVGAGI. CDR3 length: 12 residues. V trimming: 8 bases; J trimming: 5 bases; junction bases outside the gene matches: 3. DNA for the CDR3: TGTGCCAGCGGGACAGGGTCTGAGACCCAGTACTTC. Its protein is CASGTGSETQYF.

The rearrangement joins TRBV6-1 to TRBJ2-3; D perhaps matches TRBD2 (6 bases). The length of the CDR3 is 16 residues. Per the germline V gene, CDR1 is MNHNS and CDR2 is SASEGT. Trimming removed 2 bases from V and 4 bases from J, with 16 bases in between. This chain's CDR3 is CASSEWGLDGPDTQYF. CDR3 coding DNA: TGTGCCAGCAGTGAATGGGGACTCGACGGTCCAGATACGCAGTATTTT.

J is TRBJ1-1 and V is TRBV11-2; D not certain. The V and J ends lost 5 bases and 6 bases respectively, with 13 bases between them. This CDR3 region has 13 residues. Germline CDR1 SGHAT, CDR2 FQNNGV. DNA for the CDR3: TGTGCCAGCAGCCCCGACTACGTCGCTGAAGCTTTCTTT. Translation gives CASSPDYVAEAFF.

The chain couples TRBV4-3 to TRBJ1-2, with a tentative D call TRBD1 (6 bases). The germline V gene encodes CDR1 LGHNA and CDR2 YSLEER. This CDR3 comprises 15 residues. The ends were cut back, 2 bases at V and 2 bases at J, with 12 bases in the middle. This chain's CDR3 is CASSQLTGLNYGYTF. In DNA, the CDR3 is TGCGCCAGCAGCCAATTGACAGGATTAAACTATGGCTACACCTTC.

This clone was observed a single time. The rearrangement links TRBV7-9 to TRBJ2-5; 7 bases are a match to TRBD2. Per germline, CDR1 SEHNR and CDR2 FQNEAQ (reference sequence). J lost 1 base, V lost 3 bases, and 2 bases had no gene match. CDR3 size: 14 residues. CDR3 sequence (DNA): TGTGCCAGCAGCTTGGCGGGAGTCCAAGAGACCCAGTACTTC. Its protein is CASSLAGVQETQYF.

The chain joins TRBV18 to TRBJ1-1; a possible D gene is TRBD1 (6 bases). V was trimmed by 6 bases and J by 6 bases, leaving 14 bases between them. Germline assignment: CDR1 KGHSH and CDR2 LQKENI. There are 13 residues in the CDR3. The CDR3 nucleotides are TGTGCCAGCTCTCCGACAGGTCTCGCTGAAGCTTTCTTT. Translating gives CASSPTGLAEAFF.

J is TRBJ1-3 and V is TRBV10-3; D gene unclear. This CDR3 has 14 amino acids. Trimming pared 6 bases from V and 6 bases from J, leaving 15 bases between. Germline lookup yields CDR1 ENHRY and CDR2 SYGVKD. CDR3 loop: CAIRSASDLNTIYF. As DNA, the CDR3 is TGTGCCATCAGATCCGCCTCCGACTTAAACACCATATATTTT.